Following are 2 T cell receptor beta chains from one sample sequenced in a study of OX40 agonist ivuxolimab in advanced cancers. Assay: immunoSEQ multiplex PCR; the TCRdb copy retains only in-frame clones and omits some. This sample has about 42,000 clones, with approximately 86% found just once. The sequenced sample was CD4+ or CD8+ T cells sorted from blood, obtained in a trial of the OX40 agonist ivuxolimab. Every receptor here comes from an adult with an advanced solid tumor such as melanoma, head and neck, liver or kidney cancer.

The chain joins TRBV7-8 to TRBJ1-4; D is unclear. The germline V and J ends were trimmed by 5 bases and 1 base, with 11 bases remaining between them. Germline CDR1 is SGHVS and CDR2 is FQNEAQ. The CDR3 has 15 residues. The CDR3 region has the DNA TGTGCCAGCAGCACTACACGACGAACTAATGAAAAACTGTTTTTT. Amino acid sequence: CASSTTRRTNEKLFF.

The chain links TRBV11-2 to TRBJ1-1; D might be TRBD1 (5 bases). The CDR3 is 13 residues long. Looked up from germline, CDR1 is SGHAT and CDR2 is FQNNGV. The germline V and J ends were trimmed by 1 base and 6 bases, with 9 bases remaining between them. CDR3 sequence (DNA): TGTGCCAGCAGCTTAGGACAGTTCGCTGAAGCTTTCTTT. It specifies CASSLGQFAEAFF.